The clone carrying this T cell receptor beta chain was seen ten or more times. The antigen is undetermined. This specimen belongs to a study of metastatic and nonmetastatic thyroid tumors. From the PCR reads, TCRdb re-called clones with MiXCR. In the table there are about 37,000 clones, 13% of which are singletons. This CDR3 is built from 18 residues. V was pared by 5 bases and J by 3 bases, with 15 bases of the junction left unmatched. Germline CDR1 SGHTA, CDR2 FQGTGA. There were no patients who had received any treatment before thyroid surgery. The study, taken as a whole, reports: It was reported that TCR beta diversity was significantly higher in malignant thyroid tumors than benign nodules, in blood and tumor.

The chain combines TRBV7-3 with TRBJ2-2; 7 bases align to TRBD2. The receptor comes from a female donor with papillary thyroid cancer or a benign thyroid nodule (not recorded which). Some clones in this sample may be carry-over from other donors' samples. Sequencing was carried out using blood. Written as DNA, the CDR3 is TGTGCCAGCAGCCTCCGGGGGTTCGCGGGAGTTGACACCGGGGAGCTGTTTTTT. It encodes CASSLRGFAGVDTGELFF.